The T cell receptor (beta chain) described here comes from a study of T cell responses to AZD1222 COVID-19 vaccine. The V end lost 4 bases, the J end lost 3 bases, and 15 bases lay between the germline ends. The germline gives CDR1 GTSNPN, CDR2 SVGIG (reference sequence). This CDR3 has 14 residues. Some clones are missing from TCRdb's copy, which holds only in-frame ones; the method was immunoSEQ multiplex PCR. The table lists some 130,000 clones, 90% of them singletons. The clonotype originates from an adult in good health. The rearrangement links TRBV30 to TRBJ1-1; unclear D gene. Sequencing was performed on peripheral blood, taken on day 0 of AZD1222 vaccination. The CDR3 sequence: CAWIPIPGYTEAFF. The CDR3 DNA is TGTGCCTGGATACCCATCCCTGGGTACACTGAAGCTTTCTTT.